The 18 T cell receptor beta chains given below trace back to one sample, sequenced in a study of cytomegalovirus exposure and HLA in healthy donors listed by TCRdb under 2017. The library was generated by the immunoSEQ multiplex PCR assay. For the multiplex PCR, a mixture combining 60 forward primers for TCR Vbeta segments and 13 reverse primers for TCR Jbeta segments was used. The table comes from immuneACCESS by way of TCRdb, which keeps in-frame sequences with V and J called. Part of the clones is missing from these tables; in studies checked, under half for an unresolved V gene and the rest for unknown reasons. For this sample the table gives about 120,000 clones, of which 74% were detected only once. Of the sample, 2% to 2.5% falls within the top ten clones. Sequences were obtained from PBMCs. These receptors originate from a human donor in good health.

This chain uses TRBV28 with TRBJ2-3; 8 bases line up with TRBD1. J was trimmed by 5 bases and V by 7 bases; bases with no gene match: 8. The germline gives CDR1 MDHEN, CDR2 SYDVKM. The CDR3 consists of 14 residues. The chain's CDR3 is CASIQDRVRDTQYF. The DNA of the CDR3 is TGTGCCAGCATTCAGGACAGGGTCAGAGATACGCAGTATTTT. The full variable domain, completed using reference TRBV28 and TRBJ2-3, is DVKVTQSSRYLVKRTGEKVFLECVQDMDHENMFWYRQDPGLGLRLIYFSYDVKMKEKGDIPEGYSVSREKKERFSLILESASTNQTSMYLCASIQDRVRDTQYFGPGTRLTVL.

The chain employs TRBV30 and TRBJ2-3; TRBD2 matches at 7 bases. The trim removed 8 bases at V and 0 bases at J, leaving 5 bases unmatched. Germline-derived CDR1 and CDR2 are GTSNPN and SVGIG (reference sequence). The CDR3 consists of 13 residues. The DNA of the CDR3 is TGTGCCCGAAGCGGGGCAAGCACAGATACGCAGTATTTT. Translated, it gives CARSGASTDTQYF.

In this sample, this clone turned up once. This chain links TRBV7-9 with TRBJ1-1; tentative D call: TRBD1 (5 bases). Germline lookup yields CDR1 SEHNR and CDR2 FQNEAQ (reference sequence). This CDR3 contains 14 residues. V was pared by 10 bases and J by 9 bases, with 24 bases between. The CDR3 region has the DNA TGTGCCACCTTTTTGGGGGGAAGTGTCGGGAAAGCTTTCTTT. Amino acids: CATFLGGSVGKAFF.

The chain joins TRBV6-1 to TRBJ2-5; possibly TRBD2 for D (6 bases). This CDR3 is built from 16 residues. Germline lookup yields CDR1 MNHNS and CDR2 SASEGT. V lost 2 bases to trimming and J lost 5 bases, with 18 bases between them. The CDR3 coding sequence is TGTGCCAGCAGTGAATGGTTCGGGGCGGGGAGTGAGACCCAGTACTTC. It encodes CASSEWFGAGSETQYF.

This rearrangement joins TRBV5-5 to TRBJ2-7; 9 positions agree with TRBD1. Unmatched junction bases numbered 13, after V lost 3 bases and J lost 6 bases. The CDR3 totals 16 residues. Germline CDR1 is SGHKS and CDR2 is YYEKEE (reference sequence). The CDR3 DNA is TGTGCCAGCAGCTCTCCCCACGGGACAGGGAGCGGCGAGCAGTACTTC. It codes for CASSSPHGTGSGEQYF.

The CDR3 coding sequence is TGTGCCAGCAGCAAAGCGGACAGGAGGGGAATAACTAATGAAAAACTGTTTTTT. This sequence encodes CASSKADRRGITNEKLFF. This chain uses TRBV21-1 with TRBJ1-4; the table's D call, TRBD1, has no DNA check behind it. TRBV21-1 is annotated as a pseudogene. This CDR3 is 18 amino acids long.

The rearrangement joins TRBV30 to TRBJ1-2, with TRBD1 matching 9 bases. The germline V gene has CDR1 GTSNPN and CDR2 SVGIG (reference sequence). The CDR3 is 12 amino acids. Losses at the gene ends were 4 bases for V and 8 bases for J; bases not matched to a gene: 5. Here the CDR3 DNA reads TGTGCCTGGACAACGGACAGGGGCGGCTACACCTTC. The encoded protein is CAWTTDRGGYTF.

About this clone: The sample carries other DNA sequences with the same CDR3. This chain links TRBV5-1 with TRBJ2-3, with D possibly being TRBD1 (5 bases). Per germline, CDR1 SGHRS and CDR2 YFSETQ. Trimming shortened V by 0 bases and J by 0 bases, and 8 bases separated the two germline ends. The CDR3 extends over 15 amino acids. The chain's CDR3 is CASSLGGGSTDTQYF. The CDR3 DNA follows: TGCGCCAGCAGCTTGGGGGGCGGAAGCACAGATACGCAGTATTTT.

The rearrangement joins TRBV28 to TRBJ2-3, with D hard to call. Germline V gene sequence: CDR1 MDHEN, CDR2 SYDVKM. V was shortened by 7 bases and J by 7 bases, with 18 bases between the two germline ends. The CDR3 spans 14 residues. Here the CDR3 DNA reads TGTGCCAGCAATGGTAGCCCAGCACCAAATACGCAGTATTTT. The encoded protein is CASNGSPAPNTQYF.

V usage is TRBV28 and J usage is TRBJ1-2; 8 bases fit TRBD1. CDR3 length: 13 residues. Germline CDR1 reads MDHEN; CDR2 reads SYDVKM. Unmatched junction bases numbered 3, after V lost 7 bases and J lost 2 bases. The CDR3 reads CASITGGNYGYTF. The CDR3 nucleotides are TGTGCCAGCATTACAGGGGGAAACTATGGCTACACCTTC.

This chain connects TRBV4-1 to TRBJ2-3, with a tentative D call TRBD2 (6 bases). Trimming cost V 1 base and J 0 bases, with 11 bases left between them. This CDR3 contains 16 residues. Germline CDR1 and CDR2: MGHRA and YSYEKL. The CDR3 DNA follows: TGCGCCAGCAGCCAAGTCGGAGGGGTGAGCACAGATACGCAGTATTTT. It translates to CASSQVGGVSTDTQYF.

The V gene is TRBV5-1, the J gene TRBJ1-6; D call uncertain. V was cut by 3 bases and J by 7 bases, with 14 bases left in between. This CDR3 is 15 amino acids long. In germline, CDR1 is SGHRS, CDR2 YFSETQ. CDR3 amino acids: CASSSVGQTNSPLHF. Here the CDR3 DNA reads TGCGCCAGCAGCTCGGTGGGCCAAACGAATTCACCCCTCCACTTT.

J is TRBJ1-1 and V is TRBV28, with TRBD1 as a possible D gene (5 bases). CDR3 length: 14 residues. With 3 bases removed from V and 4 bases from J, the gap between germline ends came to 12 bases. Per germline, CDR1 MDHEN and CDR2 SYDVKM. The DNA for the CDR3 is TGTGCCAGCAGTTTGGGCAGCAGGGCCACTGAAGCTTTCTTT. Translating gives CASSLGSRATEAFF.

This clone has a single count. V gene TRBV5-1 combines with J gene TRBJ2-7; 7 bases map to TRBD1. The CDR3 extends over 15 amino acids. Germline loops: CDR1 SGHRS, CDR2 YFSETQ. The V and J ends lost 4 bases and 3 bases, in that order; junction bases with no gene match: 10. The CDR3 loop is CASSVQTGFLYEQYF. As DNA, the CDR3 is TGCGCCAGCAGCGTACAGACAGGGTTCCTCTACGAGCAGTACTTC. The variable domain in full, completed from reference TRBV5-1 and TRBJ2-7, reads KAGVTQTPRYLIKTRGQQVTLSCSPISGHRSVSWYQQTPGQGLQFLFEYFSETQRNKGNFPGRFSGRQFSNSRSEMNVSTLELGDSALYLCASSVQTGFLYEQYFGPGTRLTVT.

The chain links TRBV7-6 to TRBJ1-4; D is undetermined. There are 16 residues in the CDR3. Looked up from germline, CDR1 is SGHVS and CDR2 is FNYEAQ. V was cut by 2 bases and J by 4 bases, with 14 bases left in between. The CDR3 reads CASSLMAASLNEKLFF. The CDR3 bases are TGTGCCAGCAGCTTAATGGCCGCCAGTCTTAATGAAAAACTGTTTTTT.

J is TRBJ2-3 and V is TRBV15, with D perhaps TRBD2 (5 bases). CDR1 is LNHNV and CDR2 is YYDKDF in the germline V gene (reference sequence). CDR3 length equals 14 residues. V shed 1 base and J shed 7 bases, with 12 bases lying between them. The DNA of the CDR3 is TGTGCCACCAGCAGAGGTCCCCGGGAATATACGCAGTATTTT. It encodes CATSRGPREYTQYF.

V is TRBV2 and J is TRBJ2-7, with a weak D call TRBD1 (6 bases). The CDR3 covers 15 residues. Trimming took off 8 bases at V and 0 bases at J, with 17 bases between the two ends. CDR1 is SNHLY, CDR2 FYNNEI, per germline. Written as DNA, the CDR3 is TGTGCCAGCGCTTCCGTAGGGACAAGCTCCTACGAGCAGTACTTC. Its translation: CASASVGTSSYEQYF.

This clone came up once. The chain recombines TRBV30 with TRBJ1-1, with 7 nucleotides matching TRBD1. Germline V gene sequence: CDR1 GTSNPN, CDR2 SVGIG (reference sequence). The CDR3 is made up of 15 amino acids. Trimming took 3 bases from V and 0 from J; bases not matched to a gene: 7. In DNA form, the CDR3 reads TGTGCCTGGAGAACAGGGGTATTCATGAACACTGAAGCTTTCTTT. Its translation: CAWRTGVFMNTEAFF.